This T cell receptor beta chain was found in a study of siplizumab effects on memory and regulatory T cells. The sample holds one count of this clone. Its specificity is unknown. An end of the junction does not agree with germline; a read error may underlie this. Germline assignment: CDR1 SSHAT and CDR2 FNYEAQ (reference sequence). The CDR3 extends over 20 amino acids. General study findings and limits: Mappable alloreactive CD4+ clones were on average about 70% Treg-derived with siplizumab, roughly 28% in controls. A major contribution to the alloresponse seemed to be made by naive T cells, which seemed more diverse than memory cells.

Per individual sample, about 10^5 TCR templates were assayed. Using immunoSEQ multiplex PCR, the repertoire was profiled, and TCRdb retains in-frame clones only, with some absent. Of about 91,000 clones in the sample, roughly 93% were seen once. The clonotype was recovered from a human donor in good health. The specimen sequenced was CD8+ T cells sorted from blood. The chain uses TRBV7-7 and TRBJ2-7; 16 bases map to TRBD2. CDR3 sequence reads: CASNLLVGLAGGPGTYEQYF. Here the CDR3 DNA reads TGTGCTAGCAACCTCTTAGTGGGACTAGCGGGAGGGCCTGGGACCTACGAGCAGTACTTC.